The 21 T cell receptor beta chains reported below all come from one sample, sequenced in a study of blood T cells in healthy people across ages. Combining a sample-barcoded 5' primer with a J-beta primer mix, a second PCR ran for 7 to 11 cycles. TCRdb ran MiXCR on the 5' RACE reads and lists one entry per CDR3 protein. The sample shows around 800,000 distinct CDR3 sequences, around 62% of them seen only once. The sample comprised blood. The receptors were gathered from a man aged 25 to 40 in good health.

This clonotype has only a few counts. The chain employs TRBV2 and TRBJ1-5, with no clear D. Germline values: CDR1 SNHLY, CDR2 FYNNEI. This CDR3 contains 11 residues. The V end was cut by 1 base, the J end by 8 bases, with 3 bases between. CDR3 in amino acids: CASSEGEPQHF. In nucleotides, the CDR3 is TGTGCCAGCAGTGAAGGAGAGCCCCAGCATTTT.

CDR3 residues: CASSLSGGGMYEQYF. The CDR3 nucleotides read TGCGCCAGCAGCTTATCGGGAGGAGGTATGTACGAGCAGTACTTC. The chain is built from TRBV5-1 and TRBJ2-5; TRBD2 agrees at 7 bases. The J call could be wrong; TRBJ2-7 is a better fit for the DNA end. The germline gives CDR1 SGHRS, CDR2 YFSETQ. The CDR3 has 15 residues.

The rearrangement uses TRBV12-3 or TRBV12-4 and TRBJ2-1, with D possibly TRBD1 on 5 matching bases. Trimming took 3 bases from V and 0 from J, leaving 9 bases between them. The CDR3 sequence is 15 residues long. The CDR3 protein is CASSFTGGSYNEQFF. In DNA, the CDR3 is TGTGCCAGCAGTTTTACAGGCGGCTCCTACAATGAGCAGTTCTTC.

The chain's CDR3 is CASSQDGIAGAYFTDTQYF. The CDR3 region has the DNA TGTGCCAGCAGCCAAGATGGGATAGCGGGGGCTTATTTCACAGATACGCAGTATTTT. The V and J genes are TRBV3-1 and TRBJ2-3; 9 positions agree with TRBD2. J gave up 2 bases and V 0 bases, and 12 bases lay outside the gene matches. The CDR3 length is 19 residues. CDR1 is LGHDT and CDR2 is YNNKEL in the germline V gene (reference sequence).

This chain connects TRBV6-2 or TRBV6-3 to TRBJ2-1; TRBD1 is a possible D gene (7 bases). The CDR3 consists of 13 residues. V gave up 6 bases and J gave up 5 bases, with 11 bases separating them. Germline loops: CDR1 MNHEY, CDR2 SVGEGT. CDR3 DNA sequence: TGTGCCAGCAGGCGGGACAGAAACAATGAGCAGTTCTTC. This translates into CASRRDRNNEQFF.

The chain is built from TRBV20-1 and TRBJ1-5; D is perhaps TRBD1 (5 bases). This CDR3 contains 14 residues. Germline V lookup: CDR1 DFQATT, CDR2 SNEGSKA (reference sequence). V lost 5 bases and J 0 bases, leaving 11 bases between the germline ends. CDR3 sequence (DNA): TGCAGTGCTGGGATGAGGGGTAGCAATCAGCCCCAGCATTTT. This encodes CSAGMRGSNQPQHF.

This clonotype appeared a single time. The chain links TRBV7-9 to TRBJ2-1, with 12 bases matching TRBD1. Trimming cost V 3 bases and J 6 bases; bases outside gene matches: 3. The CDR3 is 15 residues long. Germline lookup yields CDR1 SEHNR and CDR2 FQNEAQ (reference sequence). The CDR3 spells CASSFGTGGINEQFF. As DNA, the CDR3 is TGTGCCAGCAGCTTCGGGACAGGGGGCATCAATGAGCAGTTCTTC.

J is TRBJ2-5 and V is TRBV11-3, with 9 bases matching TRBD1. Looked up from germline, CDR1 is SGHNT and CDR2 is YENEEA. This CDR3 has 14 residues. V dropped 5 bases and J dropped 7; count of bases not matched to a gene: 8. This CDR3 is CASSKGQGQVTQYF. The CDR3 nucleotides read TGTGCCAGCAGCAAAGGACAGGGGCAGGTGACCCAGTACTTC.

The gene calls are TRBV6-5 and TRBJ2-3; either TRBD1 or TRBD2 may supply D (6 bases each). Germline V gives CDR1 MNHEY, CDR2 SVGAGI. V gave up 10 bases and J gave up 5 bases, with 16 bases separating them. The CDR3 length is 13 residues. CDR3 in amino acids: CATVGGWKDTQYF. The DNA for the CDR3 is TGTGCCACCGTGGGGGGCTGGAAAGATACGCAGTATTTT.

This clonotype occurred many times. This chain links TRBV4-3 with TRBJ2-7; D call uncertain. CDR1 is LGHNA and CDR2 is YSLEER in the germline V gene. This CDR3 contains 14 residues. V lost 1 base and J 0 bases, leaving 7 bases between the germline ends. DNA for the CDR3: TGCGCCAGCAGCCAAGGGTTGGACTCCTACGAGCAGTACTTC. Amino acid sequence: CASSQGLDSYEQYF.

The chain couples TRBV9 to TRBJ1-1, with 7 bases matching TRBD1. J was trimmed by 0 bases and V by 6 bases; bases with no gene match: 8. This CDR3 comprises 15 residues. Germline V gene sequence: CDR1 SGDLS, CDR2 YYNGEE. In DNA, the CDR3 is TGTGCCAGCAAAGGGGGCTCCGAGTTGAACACTGAAGCTTTCTTT. Its translation is CASKGGSELNTEAFF.

This clonotype has more than one count but fewer than ten. The chain uses TRBV6-5 and TRBJ1-6, with 9 positions matching TRBD1. Trimming at V came to 0 bases and at J to 8 bases, leaving 11 bases not matched to a gene. CDR1 is MNHEY and CDR2 is SVGAGI in the germline V gene. This CDR3 region has 18 residues. CDR3 coding DNA: TGTGCCAGCAGTTACTCGGGACAGGGATTTAATAGTGATTCACCCCTCCACTTT. Amino acid sequence: CASSYSGQGFNSDSPLHF.

This chain connects TRBV28 to TRBJ1-2; D perhaps matches TRBD1 (5 bases). Germline V gene lookup returns CDR1 MDHEN and CDR2 SYDVKM. Trimming left V 7 bases short and J 4 bases short, with 19 bases between. The CDR3 spans 15 residues. CDR3 DNA sequence: TGTGCCAGCAATCCTACAGGACTCTCTTTCTATGGCTACACCTTC. The encoded protein is CASNPTGLSFYGYTF.

The chain joins TRBV20-1 to TRBJ2-1; TRBD2 agrees at 7 bases. The ends lost 0 bases at V and 7 bases at J; junction bases unmatched: 6. CDR3 length equals 14 residues. Germline V lookup: CDR1 DFQATT, CDR2 SNEGSKA (reference sequence). The CDR3 sequence is CSAREASGRNEQFF. For the CDR3, the DNA is TGCAGTGCTAGAGAGGCTAGCGGCCGGAATGAGCAGTTCTTC.

The chain joins TRBV7-2 to TRBJ2-1; D uncertain. Trimming left V 0 bases short and J 6 bases short, with 12 bases between. The CDR3 contains 15 residues. CDR1 and CDR2 (germline): SGHTA, FQGNSA. The CDR3 is CASSLAVNTFNEQFF. The CDR3 nucleotides are TGTGCCAGCAGCTTAGCGGTGAATACCTTCAATGAGCAGTTCTTC.

The CDR3 region is CASSVVQNYGYTF. The CDR3 DNA is TGTGCCAGCAGCGTAGTGCAAAACTATGGCTACACCTTC. The V call is TRBV7-2, the J call TRBJ1-2, with D uncertain. V dropped 5 bases and J dropped 2 bases, with 9 bases sitting between them. CDR1 SGHTA and CDR2 FQGNSA come from the germline V gene. The CDR3 totals 13 residues.

This chain's CDR3 is CASSPIRDTEAFF. The DNA for the CDR3 is TGTGCCAGCTCACCAATCCGGGACACTGAAGCTTTCTTT. The chain recombines TRBV18 with TRBJ1-1; unclear D gene. Germline V lookup: CDR1 KGHSH, CDR2 LQKENI. Trimming cost V 2 bases and J 3 bases, with 7 bases left between them. This CDR3 has 13 residues. The variable domain in full, completed from reference TRBV18 and TRBJ1-1, reads NAGVMQNPRHLVRRRGQEARLRCSPMKGHSHVYWYRQLPEEGLKFMVYLQKENIIDESGMPKERFSAEFPKEGPSILRIQQVVRGDSAAYFCASSPIRDTEAFFGQGTRLTVV.

V is TRBV29-1 and J is TRBJ2-7; maybe TRBD2 (5 bases). The CDR3 runs to 14 residues. The V gene's germline CDR1 is SQVTM and CDR2 ANQGSEA. The germline V and J ends were trimmed by 7 bases and 0 bases, with 16 bases remaining between them. CDR3 sequence (DNA): TGCAGCGCCCTGGGAGACACAAGCTCCTACGAGCAGTACTTC. Encoded protein: CSALGDTSSYEQYF.

This chain links TRBV12-3 or TRBV12-4 with TRBJ1-5; D possibly corresponds to TRBD1 (6 bases). The CDR3 runs to 14 residues. Trimming left V 2 bases short and J 3 bases short, with 8 bases between. CDR3 DNA: TGTGCCAGCAGTTTACAGGGGAACAATCAGCCCCAGCATTTT. Its translation: CASSLQGNNQPQHF.

V is TRBV12-3 or TRBV12-4 and J is TRBJ2-5; D perhaps matches TRBD2 (6 bases). CDR3 length: 13 residues. V lost 5 bases to trimming and J lost 5 bases, with 12 bases between them. Written as DNA, the CDR3 is TGTGCCAGCAGTCCGGGGGTATGGGAGACCCAGTACTTC. As protein: CASSPGVWETQYF.

This clonotype has a handful of counts. The junction differs from germline at one of its ends, possibly a read error. The V gene is TRBV25-1, the J gene TRBJ2-7, with 9 positions matching TRBD2. CDR1 MGHDK and CDR2 SYGVNS come from the germline V gene. This CDR3 contains 14 residues. CDR3 DNA sequence: TGTGCCAGCAGTGGCGGGGGGGCCTCCGACGAGCAGTACTTC. Protein product: CASSGGGASDEQYF.